This T cell receptor (beta chain) was sequenced in a study of cytomegalovirus exposure and HLA in healthy donors. Regarding the study as a whole: The listing of roughly 160 TCR beta chains classed them as cytomegalovirus-associated. Most TCR sequences proved rare, with some public TCRs found in many donors.

Notes on this clone: Its antigen is unidentified.

Germline CDR1 is GTSNPN and CDR2 is SVGIG (reference sequence). This CDR3 contains 20 residues. Trimming cost V 0 bases and J 1 base; bases outside gene matches: 20. The donors belonged to the roughly 120-subject validation cohort, separate from the roughly 650-subject first cohort. Clones were read by immunoSEQ multiplex PCR, and TCRdb kept only the in-frame ones, dropping some. The repertoire holds under 150,000 clones, with roughly nine tenths as singletons. The sequence came from a man aged 18 to 35 in good health and CMV-seronegative. The chain carries TRBV30 and TRBJ1-2, with 7 bases identical to TRBD1. Sequencing was done on a sample of PBMCs. The CDR3 is CAWSVFSTGYRFRGNYGYTF. CDR3 coding DNA: TGTGCCTGGAGTGTATTCTCGACAGGGTACCGTTTTCGCGGTAACTATGGCTACACCTTC. The complete variable domain, with remaining parts taken from reference TRBV30 and TRBJ1-2, reads SQTIHQWPATLVQPVGSPLSLECTVEGTSNPNLYWYRQAAGRGLQLLFYSVGIGQISSEVPQNLSASRPQDRQFILSSKKLLLSDSGFYLCAWSVFSTGYRFRGNYGYTFGSGTRLTVV.